The rows below give T cell receptor beta chains drawn from one sample of a study of sequential checkpoint blockade in melanoma. Libraries were prepared by immunoSEQ multiplex PCR; TCRdb keeps only in-frame clonotypes and omits some of them. The sample lists over 8,000 clones; around 90% were seen once. The material sequenced was CD8+ T cells sorted from blood (inferred from file names), taken from a patient given nivolumab and ipilimumab in sequence. The receptor source for this set is a human donor with melanoma. The CDR3 runs from the conserved cysteine through the conserved F or W. A D gene is named only where the DNA matches it firmly. Some rows have no size entry. The others give once, few or many, or a class for an expanded clone.

j_gene | abundance | d_gene | v_gene | CDR3nt | CDR3aa
TRBJ2-1 | - | TRBD2 | TRBV6-5 | TGTGCCAGCAGTTACTCGGCGGGAGTGTTCAATGAGCAGTTCTTC | CASSYSAGVFNEQFF
TRBJ2-7 | - | TRBD1 | TRBV29-1 | TGCAGCGTAGCAGGGGGCCGACAGGGGGCCTACGAGCAGTACTTC | CSVAGGRQGAYEQYF
TRBJ2-7 | - | TRBD2 | TRBV6-1 | TGTGCCAGCAGTGAAATGAGGGGACTAAACTACGAGCAGTACTTC | CASSEMRGLNYEQYF
TRBJ2-7 | - | - | TRBV20-1 | TGCAGTGCTAGAGCCCCAAACGAGCAGTACTTC | CSARAPNEQYF
TRBJ1-1 | once | TRBD1 | TRBV27 | TGTGCCAGCAGTTCTCCGACAGGGGGCTCGATGAACACTGAAGCTTTCTTT | CASSSPTGGSMNTEAFF
TRBJ1-2 | - | - | TRBV7-9 | TGTGCCAGCAGCTCCAGGACTTATAACTATGGCTACACCTTC | CASSSRTYNYGYTF
TRBJ2-1 | - | - | TRBV27 | TGTGCCACCATGGGGATGACTACATACAATGAGCAGTTCTTC | CATMGMTTYNEQFF
TRBJ1-2 | - | - | TRBV4-1 | TGCGCCAGCAGCCTACCCACAGGGAAGGACTATGGCTACACCTTC | CASSLPTGKDYGYTF
TRBJ1-1 | once | TRBD1 | TRBV7-6 | TGTGCCAGCAGCTTAGGACAGGGGAACACTGAAGCTTTCTTT | CASSLGQGNTEAFF
TRBJ1-3 | - | - | TRBV19 | TGTGCCACCAGATTTGGCGGGGGCTCTGGAAACACCATATATTTT | CATRFGGGSGNTIYF